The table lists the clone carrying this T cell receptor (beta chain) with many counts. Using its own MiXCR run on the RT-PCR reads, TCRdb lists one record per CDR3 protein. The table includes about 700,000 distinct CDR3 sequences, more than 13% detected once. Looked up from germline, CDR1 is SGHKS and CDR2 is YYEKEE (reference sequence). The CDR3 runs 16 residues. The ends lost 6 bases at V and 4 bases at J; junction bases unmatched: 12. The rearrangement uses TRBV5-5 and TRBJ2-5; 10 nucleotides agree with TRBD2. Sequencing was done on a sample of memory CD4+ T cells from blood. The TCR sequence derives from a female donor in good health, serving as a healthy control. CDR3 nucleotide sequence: TGTGCCAGCACCCTCCACGGGACTAGCGTGGGAGAGACCCAGTACTTC. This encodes CASTLHGTSVGETQYF.